The source of this TCR beta chain is a study of blood T cell repertoires in COVID-19. About the study: Samples taken during acute and convalescent COVID-19 were collected in the United States, Italy and Spain. PBMCs, B-cell-depleted T cells, or T cells were the source of the cDNA or gDNA that made up the material.

Ages ranged from roughly 18 to 100 years, with residence in about two dozen US areas. In the original workflow: Amplified reference gene primers provided the basis for estimating nucleated cell counts. Sequencing was performed with immunoSEQ multiplex PCR; in TCRdb, only in-frame clones are kept and a portion is missing. Clonal size and the V and J genes are those of that table, whereas D and trimming came from the DNA. The sample consists of about 210,000 clones, approximately 89% of them appearing once. This sequence was found in a woman between 35 and 50 years old with acute COVID-19. Specimen: PBMCs or T cells enriched from blood (not recorded which).

The chain's CDR3 is CAWTKGAGELFF. CDR3 sequence (DNA): TGTGCCTGGACCAAAGGGGCCGGGGAGCTGTTTTTT. This chain links TRBV30 with TRBJ2-2; a weak D match, TRBD1 (5 bases). V was clipped by 4 bases and J by 6 bases, with 9 bases between them. This CDR3 comprises 12 residues. Germline assignment: CDR1 GTSNPN and CDR2 SVGIG (reference sequence).